A single sample is the source of the 31 T cell receptor beta chains below, sequenced in a study of cytomegalovirus exposure and HLA in healthy donors. 60 Vbeta and 13 Jbeta primers were used in PCR. The assay was immunoSEQ multiplex PCR, and TCRdb's table has in-frame clones only and misses some. This sample's clone table lists 40,000 to 50,000 clones. The sample comprised PBMCs. Receptor source: a man aged 25 to 45 in good health and CMV-seronegative.

CDR3 in DNA: TGTGCCAGTAGTATAGTGGGGGCTCCTTCCTACGAGCAGTACTTC. This encodes CASSIVGAPSYEQYF. This rearrangement joins TRBV19 to TRBJ2-7, with D perhaps matching TRBD1 (6 bases). Germline V gives CDR1 LNHDA, CDR2 SQIVND (reference sequence). The V gene lost 1 base and the J gene lost 1 base, with 11 bases spanning the gap. The CDR3 consists of 15 residues.

Here the CDR3 reads CASSPQGNQPQHF. As DNA, the CDR3 is TGTGCCAGCAGTCCCCAGGGGAATCAGCCCCAGCATTTT. The chain carries TRBV6-1 and TRBJ1-5, with D tentatively TRBD1 (6 bases). Germline CDR1 is MNHNS and CDR2 is SASEGT. CDR3 length: 13 amino acids. V was shortened by 5 bases and J by 4 bases, with 9 bases between the two germline ends.

This chain links TRBV4-3 with TRBJ2-1; TRBD2 matches 8 bases. The germline gives CDR1 LGHNA, CDR2 YSLEER. The CDR3 contains 15 residues. V shed 3 bases and J 6 bases; nucleotides not matched to a gene: 7. CDR3 DNA sequence: TGCGCCAGCAGCCATGGGCTAGCGGGCATCAATGAGCAGTTCTTC. Its translation is CASSHGLAGINEQFF.

The V and J genes are TRBV6-6 and TRBJ2-7; the match to TRBD2 covers 10 bases. The trim removed 5 bases at V and 2 bases at J, leaving 0 bases unmatched. Looked up from germline, CDR1 is MNHNY and CDR2 is SVGAGI (reference sequence). The CDR3 covers 13 residues. The CDR3 region has the DNA TGTGCCAGCAGTCTAGCGGGAGCCTACGAGCAGTACTTC. This gives the protein CASSLAGAYEQYF.

The V call is TRBV5-8, the J call TRBJ2-5; the match to TRBD1 covers 10 bases. V was pared by 3 bases and J by 5 bases, with 7 bases of the junction left unmatched. Germline assignment: CDR1 SGHTS and CDR2 YDEGEE. This CDR3 has 15 amino acids. CDR3 residues: CASSSDRGPGETQYF. CDR3 DNA sequence: TGTGCCAGCAGCTCCGACAGGGGGCCTGGGGAGACCCAGTACTTC.

The rearrangement uses TRBV2 and TRBJ1-5, with 12 bases aligning to TRBD1. Germline CDR1 is SNHLY and CDR2 is FYNNEI. Trimming at V came to 6 bases and at J to 7 bases, leaving 4 bases not matched to a gene. The CDR3 covers 14 residues. The CDR3 is CASSGTGGEQPQHF. The CDR3 bases are TGTGCCAGCAGCGGGACAGGGGGCGAACAGCCCCAGCATTTT.

The chain has TRBV5-6 and TRBJ2-5; maybe TRBD1 (6 bases). The CDR3 is 15 residues long. Trimming pared 0 bases from V and 2 bases from J, leaving 11 bases between. Germline V gene lookup returns CDR1 SGHDT and CDR2 YYEEEE. The chain's CDR3 is CASSLDQGRQETQYF. The CDR3 nucleotides are TGTGCCAGCAGCTTGGATCAGGGGAGACAAGAGACCCAGTACTTC. The full variable domain, in which reference TRBV5-6 and TRBJ2-5 provide the parts outside the CDR3, is DAGVTQSPTHLIKTRGQQVTLRCSPKSGHDTVSWYQQALGQGPQFIFQYYEEEERQRGNFPDRFSGHQFPNYSSELNVNALLLGDSALYLCASSLDQGRQETQYFGPGTRLLVL.

The chain is built from TRBV4-2 and TRBJ2-5, with TRBD1 matching over 9 bases. The CDR3 loop spans 18 amino acids. Germline CDR1 LGHNA, CDR2 YNFKEQ. Germline trimming cut 4 bases from V and 4 bases from J; bases unmatched to any gene: 16. The CDR3 region has the DNA TGTGCCAGCAGCCCCCTAAGCCTCCGACAGGGGGGTTCAGAGACCCAGTACTTC. Residues: CASSPLSLRQGGSETQYF.

The chain has TRBV6-5 and TRBJ2-7; TRBD1 might be the D (5 bases). This CDR3 comprises 13 residues. Deletions cut 10 bases from V and 7 bases from J, with 20 bases between. Germline V gene data show CDR1 as MNHEY and CDR2 as SVGAGI. CDR3 loop: CATQDGAWGEQYF. CDR3 DNA: TGTGCCACCCAGGATGGGGCCTGGGGAGAGCAGTACTTC.

The genes are TRBV9 and TRBJ2-3; a possible D gene is TRBD1 (6 bases). Germline loops: CDR1 SGDLS, CDR2 YYNGEE. This CDR3 comprises 17 residues. Trimming cost V 4 bases and J 2 bases, with 20 bases left between them. CDR3 amino acids: CASSIRTGTHHTDTQYF. In DNA form, the CDR3 reads TGTGCCAGCAGCATAAGAACCGGGACACACCACACAGATACGCAGTATTTT. The full variable domain, in which reference TRBV9 and TRBJ2-3 provide the parts outside the CDR3, is DSGVTQTPKHLITATGQRVTLRCSPRSGDLSVYWYQQSLDQGLQFLIQYYNGEERAKGNILERFSAQQFPDLHSELNLSSLELGDSALYFCASSIRTGTHHTDTQYFGPGTRLTVL.

The chain combines TRBV4-1 with TRBJ1-1, with a possible D match to TRBD1 (6 bases). The CDR3 is made up of 19 amino acids. Germline V gene data show CDR1 as MGHRA and CDR2 as YSYEKL. Deletions cut 3 bases from V and 3 bases from J, with 26 bases between. CDR3 loop: CASSHLTDSLSSMDTEAFF. The CDR3 coding sequence is TGCGCCAGCAGCCACCTTACGGACAGCCTCTCCTCAATGGACACTGAAGCTTTCTTT.

The chain carries TRBV7-9 and TRBJ2-1; D may be TRBD1 (6 bases). In germline, CDR1 is SEHNR, CDR2 FQNEAQ (reference sequence). There are 11 residues in the CDR3. Trimming took 7 bases from V and 13 from J, leaving 14 bases between them. The CDR3: CASTLTGHQFF. The CDR3 DNA sequence: TGTGCCAGCACTCTTACGGGACACCAGTTCTTC.

The chain recombines TRBV19 with TRBJ2-1; D is possibly TRBD2 (5 bases). Trimming shortened V by 5 bases and J by 1 base, and 9 bases separated the two germline ends. Germline CDR1 and CDR2: LNHDA and SQIVND (reference sequence). This CDR3 has 14 amino acids. The DNA for the CDR3 is TGTGCCAGTAGTTGGCAGCGGTCCTACAATGAGCAGTTCTTC. As protein: CASSWQRSYNEQFF.

This rearrangement joins TRBV29-1 to TRBJ2-5; 7 bases match TRBD1. V was pared by 3 bases and J by 2 bases, with 6 bases of the junction left unmatched. The CDR3 is made up of 14 amino acids. The germline V gene encodes CDR1 SQVTM and CDR2 ANQGSEA. In nucleotides, the CDR3 is TGCAGCGTTGAGGGGACAGTTTATCAAGAGACCCAGTACTTC. Translated: CSVEGTVYQETQYF.

The chain has TRBV13 and TRBJ2-7, with D possibly being TRBD2 (5 bases). Looked up from germline, CDR1 is PRHDT and CDR2 is FYEKMQ (reference sequence). This CDR3 region has 13 residues. V lost 3 bases and J 2 bases, leaving 8 bases between the germline ends. Here the CDR3 reads CASSFRETYEQYF. CDR3 DNA sequence: TGTGCCAGCAGCTTTAGGGAGACCTACGAGCAGTACTTC. Full variable domain (outside the CDR3, taken from reference TRBV13 and TRBJ2-7): AAGVIQSPRHLIKEKRETATLKCYPIPRHDTVYWYQQGPGQDPQFLISFYEKMQSDKGSIPDRFSAQQFSDYHSELNMSSLELGDSALYFCASSFRETYEQYFGPGTRLTVT.

The chain carries TRBV29-1 and TRBJ2-7; TRBD2 matches at 8 bases. Germline CDR1 SQVTM, CDR2 ANQGSEA. The junction had 13 bases not matched to a gene; V was cut back by 7 bases and J by 2 bases. The length of the CDR3 is 15 residues. CDR3 loop: CSAIVQRELPYEQYF. In DNA form, the CDR3 reads TGCAGCGCTATAGTACAGCGGGAGCTTCCCTACGAGCAGTACTTC.

V gene TRBV7-2 combines with J gene TRBJ2-7; perhaps TRBD2 as D (5 bases). The germline V gene has CDR1 SGHTA and CDR2 FQGNSA. CDR3 length: 14 amino acids. V lost 5 bases, J lost 0 bases, and 11 bases lay in between. The CDR3 loop is CASSRTFYSYEQYF. The CDR3 DNA reads as TGTGCCAGCAGCCGGACTTTCTACTCCTACGAGCAGTACTTC.

In the case of this clone: The junction departs from germline at one end; a sequencing error may be responsible. The chain uses TRBV10-2 and TRBJ1-2; TRBD1 might be the D (5 bases). The CDR3 is made up of 12 amino acids. Per the germline V gene, CDR1 is WSHSY and CDR2 is SAAADI. CDR3: CASSESGHHRTF. The CDR3 DNA follows: TGCGCCAGCAGTGAGTCCGGACACCATCGGACGTTC.

V is TRBV4-2 and J is TRBJ1-4, with unresolved D. The V gene's germline CDR1 is LGHNA and CDR2 YNFKEQ. The CDR3 sequence is 14 residues long. Trimming took off 0 bases at V and 8 bases at J, with 10 bases between the two ends. The DNA of the CDR3 is TGTGCCAGCAGCCAAGATCGGGGAGGCGAAAAACTGTTTTTT. The encoded protein is CASSQDRGGEKLFF.

The chain recombines TRBV6-4 with TRBJ2-1; 10 positions agree with TRBD1. The junction had 0 bases not matched to a gene; V was cut back by 4 bases and J by 0 bases. The CDR3 contains 15 residues. The germline V gene encodes CDR1 MRHNA and CDR2 SNTAGT. The CDR3 DNA reads as TGTGCCAGCAGTGGGACAGGGGGCTCCTACAATGAGCAGTTCTTC. Translating it yields CASSGTGGSYNEQFF.

To note about this clone: The sample carries other DNA sequences with the same CDR3. The gene calls are TRBV6-5 and TRBJ1-5; the D gene is possibly TRBD1 (6 bases). This CDR3 has 14 amino acids. In germline, CDR1 is MNHEY, CDR2 SVGAGI. Trimming cost V 6 bases and J 2 bases, with 11 bases left between them. The CDR3 DNA reads as TGTGCCAGCAGGCGAACAGGGCGCAATCAGCCCCAGCATTTT. Its protein product is CASRRTGRNQPQHF.

The J gene is TRBJ2-7, the V gene TRBV6-5; TRBD2 aligns across 8 bases. The CDR3 spans 14 residues. The ends lost 6 bases at V and 4 bases at J; junction bases unmatched: 8. Germline values: CDR1 MNHEY, CDR2 SVGAGI. The CDR3, as DNA: TGTGCCAGCAGACCCACTAGCGGTCGGTACGAGCAGTACTTC. Its protein product is CASRPTSGRYEQYF.

V gene TRBV6-5 combines with J gene TRBJ1-5, with 7 bases identical to TRBD1. Germline V CDR1 and CDR2: MNHEY, SVGAGI. The CDR3 sequence is 15 residues long. With V trimmed by 2 bases and J by 5 bases, 6 bases remained unmatched. CDR3 sequence reads: CASSYGGGLDQPQHF. For the CDR3, the DNA is TGTGCCAGCAGTTACGGAGGGGGCCTGGATCAGCCCCAGCATTTT.

The chain has TRBV30 and TRBJ2-7; 7 bases line up with TRBD1. V lost 2 bases to trimming and J lost 4 bases; unmatched junction nucleotides: 5. Germline V gives CDR1 GTSNPN, CDR2 SVGIG (reference sequence). The CDR3 spans 13 residues. CDR3 nucleotides: TGTGCCTGGAGTTTGGGCAGGGGGTACGAGCAGTACTTC. Its translation: CAWSLGRGYEQYF.

The chain uses TRBV11-3 and TRBJ2-1; a weak D match, TRBD2 (6 bases). V was trimmed by 0 bases and J by 10 bases, leaving 10 bases between them. In germline, CDR1 is SGHNT, CDR2 YENEEA. The CDR3 is 13 amino acids. In DNA form, the CDR3 reads TGTGCCAGCAGCTTAGAGTCCGGGGGAGAGCAGTTCTTC. This encodes CASSLESGGEQFF.

The chain links TRBV4-3 to TRBJ1-1, with 8 bases identical to TRBD1. V was clipped by 9 bases and J by 0 bases; unmatched bases: 18. The CDR3 extends over 18 amino acids. Per the germline V gene, CDR1 is LGHNA and CDR2 is YSLEER. DNA for the CDR3: TGCGCCAGTAGTTGGGGACAGGCGGTAAGGGATATGAACACTGAAGCTTTCTTT. It encodes CASSWGQAVRDMNTEAFF.

The rearrangement joins TRBV2 to TRBJ1-1; possible D gene TRBD1, 6 bases. V was cut by 7 bases and J by 2 bases, with 11 bases left in between. The CDR3 loop spans 13 amino acids. Germline CDR1 reads SNHLY; CDR2 reads FYNNEI. CDR3: CASKDSLNTEAFF. Written as DNA, the CDR3 is TGTGCCAGCAAGGACAGCCTTAACACTGAAGCTTTCTTT.

The J gene is TRBJ2-5, the V gene TRBV5-1; 9 bases match TRBD1. CDR1 SGHRS and CDR2 YFSETQ come from the germline V gene. The junction had 10 bases not matched to a gene; V was cut back by 3 bases and J by 4 bases. The CDR3 consists of 16 residues. The CDR3 DNA sequence: TGCGCCAGCAGCTCCACGGGACAGGGTGCTCGAGAGACCCAGTACTTC. Protein product: CASSSTGQGARETQYF.

This chain joins TRBV5-6 and TRBJ2-2; the match to TRBD2 covers 7 bases. This CDR3 comprises 16 residues. The V and J ends lost 4 bases and 7 bases, in that order; junction bases with no gene match: 13. Germline V lookup: CDR1 SGHDT, CDR2 YYEEEE. CDR3 protein: CASSRAGVGRNGELFF. The CDR3, as DNA: TGTGCCAGCAGCCGTGCGGGGGTAGGGCGGAACGGGGAGCTGTTTTTT.

This chain uses TRBV2 with TRBJ2-1, with D maybe TRBD2 (5 bases). This CDR3 is 15 amino acids long. CDR1 is SNHLY, CDR2 FYNNEI, per germline. Trimming removed 5 bases from V and 8 bases from J, with 19 bases in between. CDR3 region: CASSRSGLGGDEQFF. CDR3 DNA sequence: TGTGCCAGCAGTAGATCCGGACTTGGAGGAGATGAGCAGTTCTTC. The complete variable domain, with remaining parts taken from reference TRBV2 and TRBJ2-1, reads EPEVTQTPSHQVTQMGQEVILRCVPISNHLYFYWYRQILGQKVEFLVSFYNNEISEKSEIFDDQFSVERPDGSNFTLKIRSTKLEDSAMYFCASSRSGLGGDEQFFGPGTRLTVL.

The chain carries TRBV19 and TRBJ1-1, with D tentatively TRBD1 (5 bases). CDR1 LNHDA and CDR2 SQIVND come from the germline V gene (reference sequence). Between the trimmed V and J ends, which lost 3 bases and 1 base, there was a span of 6 bases. The CDR3 consists of 13 residues. This chain's CDR3 is CASSIGQNTEAFF. The CDR3 DNA reads TGTGCCAGTAGTATCGGACAGAACACTGAAGCTTTCTTT.